This T cell receptor (beta chain) came from a study of long-term antiretroviral therapy in people with HIV (dated by TCRdb to the early 2020s). Regarding the study in general: The earliest samples were collected roughly a decade before the 2015 WHO recommendation for immediate ART, at a time when ART was usually postponed until CD4 counts fell. No cross-contamination during QIAcube processing was seen in test extractions of a monoclonal T-cell line run alongside roughly 35 polyclonal samples. This retrospective serial study examined whether starting ART and sustained HIV suppression were associated with changes in the composition and diversity of the TRB repertoire in peripheral blood. Among the 30 or so participants with HIV, about 11 were female. A total of 192 cryopreserved PBMC samples came from approximately 30 adults with confirmed HIV infection and were collected serially over a mean of about six years (range 1-12). Paper-wide results and their limitations: Limited PBMC availability meant only the TCR beta chain was sequenced, without alpha chain pairing. Compared with controls, HIV repertoires had narrower CDR3 length ranges, and the network structure pointed to an antigen-experienced repertoire that shifted only slightly toward naive after ART. At every time point, the repertoire was dominated by expanded TRB clones first identified before ART initiation, although this dominance fluctuated and, in many PLHIV, declined after ART. Samples dated from the mid-2000s to the late 2010s, and the ART regimens used may be less effective than current ones. Inferences about post-ART repertoire changes are limited because no data were available on ART adherence, viral resistance or therapy changes. ART initiation was associated with a significant increase in TRB diversity, but diversity stayed significantly below transplant donor controls even after long-term ART. Because cell numbers in pre-ART samples were limited, unsorted PBMC were profiled instead of sorted CD4+ and CD8+ T cells.

Participants were included only if at least one PBMC sample before ART initiation and at least two post-ART samples were available. Every participant with HIV received treatment in the United States of America. Before DNA extraction, cryopreserved samples of about 0.9-10 million PBMC were thawed and then washed. At the time of the earliest PBMC sample for each participant with HIV, ages ranged from about 23 to 60 years. PBMC samples were contributed by each participant from 1-4 timepoints before ART initiation and 2-8 timepoints after ART initiation, with a median of 7 samples. For every participant, serial HIV viral load, CD4+ T-cell count, ART history and demographic data were obtained. Using a Qiagen kit on a QIAcube, genomic DNA was extracted from unsorted PBMC, with samples processed in batches of 12. The immunoSEQ hsTCRB v3.0 assay was used at survey level resolution for TRB variable region sequencing. The target sequencing depth for TRB was about 40,000-50,000 T-cell genomes per sample. TRB libraries were pooled and sequenced on an Illumina MiSeq using a v3 150-cycle kit. The study's processing was this. Analysis of repertoires was carried out in R inside a reproducible Nextflow workflow spanning QC, data transformation and analysis. LymphoSeq2, an R package for exploring AIRR-Seq data, was used to implement the custom analyses. A few samples that produced fewer than 5000 total TRB sequences were removed, so some 190 HIV repertoires were analyzed. Among the roughly 190 retained HIV repertoires, 55 to 60 were collected before ART initiation and fewer than 150 were collected after ART initiation. Repertoires were downsampled to 5000 TRB nucleotide sequences, with summary statistics averaged over 100 downsampling iterations. The analysis kept only TRB sequences whose CDR3 regions were at least seven amino acids long. Diversity was assessed using a clonality score derived from Shannon entropy and using the Gini coefficient. Repertoire networks linked the top 5000 CDR3 amino acid sequences whenever two sequences differed by an edit distance of one. Antigen specificity groups and MHC restriction were predicted for TRB CDR3 amino acid sequences with GLIPH2. Known CMV, EBV, HIV or tissue antigen associations were flagged by matching CDR3 amino acid sequences against VDJdb and McPAS-TCR. Pre-ART, post-ART and control groups were compared with Wilcoxon signed-rank tests and Holm-Bonferroni correction. TCRdb retrieved this table from immuneACCESS and kept in-frame rearrangements only. Not all clones are present; in checked studies, unresolved V genes account for under half, and no reason is known for the remainder. V and J calls plus clone size are reproduced from that table; the DNA served to infer D and trimming. This sample has 30,000 to 40,000 clones in its table, and almost 97% of those were observed once. The ten largest clones capture 2.5% to 3% of the sample.

This clone is medium-sized (0.01 to 0.1%) in terms of sample share. The antigen it binds to is not known. No base quality values were provided; no much bigger clone lies one nucleotide off. Trimming accounts for 5 bases at V and 4 bases at J, while the number of junction bases matched to no gene is 4. The CDR1 and CDR2 encoded by the germline V gene (reference sequence) are MNHNY and SVGAGI. The CDR3 goes from the cysteine to the phenylalanine over 13 residues. Solely the CDR3 DNA is kept, with 39 bases framed from the first base. The material sequenced was unsorted PBMCs, taken 6.9 years after starting antiretroviral therapy. Here the chain combines TRBV6-6 and TRBJ2-7; TRBD1 matches 8 bases in the middle. This TCR was recovered from a man aged 30 to 39 with HIV. The bases are TGTGCCAGCAGTCCGGACAGGGTGTACGAGCAGTACTTC. The resulting protein is CASSPDRVYEQYF.